The clone carrying this T cell receptor beta chain has only a few counts. This sample was taken from a study of blood T cell repertoires in COVID-19. Turning to the study itself: PBMCs, B-cell-depleted T cells, or T cells provided the cDNA or gDNA that made up the material.

Under the authors' procedure: Nucleated cell counts were estimated from reference gene primer amplification. Clones were sequenced by immunoSEQ multiplex PCR, and TCRdb holds only the in-frame ones, with some missing. V, J and clone size are taken as reported in that table, and D and trimming were inferred from the DNA itself. The table has more than 350,000 clones, roughly 90% seen once. Germline V gives CDR1 LGHDT, CDR2 YNNKEL (reference sequence). Trimming cost V 2 bases and J 1 base, with 11 bases left between them. This CDR3 spans 15 amino acids. This TCR derives from a woman in her late teens or twenties who had been exposed to COVID-19. The sample was PBMCs or T cells enriched from blood (not recorded which). This chain uses TRBV3-1 (or the pseudogene TRBV3-2) with TRBJ1-1; the D is unclear. The CDR3 loop is CASSQRTGSNTEAFF. The CDR3, as DNA: TGTGCCAGCAGCCAACGGACGGGATCGAACACTGAAGCTTTCTTT.